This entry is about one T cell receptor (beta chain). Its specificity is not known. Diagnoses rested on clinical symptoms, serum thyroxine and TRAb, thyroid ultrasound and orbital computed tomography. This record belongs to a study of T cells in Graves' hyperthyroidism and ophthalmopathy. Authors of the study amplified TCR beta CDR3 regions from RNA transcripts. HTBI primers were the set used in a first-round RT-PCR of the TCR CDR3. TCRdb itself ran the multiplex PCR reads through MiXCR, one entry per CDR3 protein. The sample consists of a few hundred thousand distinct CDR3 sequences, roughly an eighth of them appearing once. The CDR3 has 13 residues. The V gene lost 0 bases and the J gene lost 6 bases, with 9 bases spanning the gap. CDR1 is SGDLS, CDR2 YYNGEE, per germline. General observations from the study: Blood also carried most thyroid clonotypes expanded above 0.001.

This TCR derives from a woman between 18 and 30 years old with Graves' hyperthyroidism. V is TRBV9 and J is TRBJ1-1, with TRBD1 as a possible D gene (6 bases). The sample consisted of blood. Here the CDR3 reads CASSVAGVAEAFF. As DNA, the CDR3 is TGTGCCAGCAGCGTAGCAGGGGTCGCTGAAGCTTTCTTT.